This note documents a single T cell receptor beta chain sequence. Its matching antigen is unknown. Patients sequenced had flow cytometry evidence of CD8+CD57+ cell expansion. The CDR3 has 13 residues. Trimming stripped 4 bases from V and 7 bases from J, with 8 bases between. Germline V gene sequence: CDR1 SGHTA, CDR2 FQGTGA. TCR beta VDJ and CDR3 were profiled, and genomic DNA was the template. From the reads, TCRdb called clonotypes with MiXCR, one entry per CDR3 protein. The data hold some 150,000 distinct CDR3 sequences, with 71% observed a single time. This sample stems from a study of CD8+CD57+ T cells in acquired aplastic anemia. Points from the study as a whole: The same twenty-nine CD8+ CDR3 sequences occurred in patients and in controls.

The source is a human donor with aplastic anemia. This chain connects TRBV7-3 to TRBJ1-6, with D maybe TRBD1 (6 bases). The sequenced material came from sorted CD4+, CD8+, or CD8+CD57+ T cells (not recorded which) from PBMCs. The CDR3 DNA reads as TGTGCCAGCAGCTCCGGACAGAATTCACCCCTCCACTTT. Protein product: CASSSGQNSPLHF.